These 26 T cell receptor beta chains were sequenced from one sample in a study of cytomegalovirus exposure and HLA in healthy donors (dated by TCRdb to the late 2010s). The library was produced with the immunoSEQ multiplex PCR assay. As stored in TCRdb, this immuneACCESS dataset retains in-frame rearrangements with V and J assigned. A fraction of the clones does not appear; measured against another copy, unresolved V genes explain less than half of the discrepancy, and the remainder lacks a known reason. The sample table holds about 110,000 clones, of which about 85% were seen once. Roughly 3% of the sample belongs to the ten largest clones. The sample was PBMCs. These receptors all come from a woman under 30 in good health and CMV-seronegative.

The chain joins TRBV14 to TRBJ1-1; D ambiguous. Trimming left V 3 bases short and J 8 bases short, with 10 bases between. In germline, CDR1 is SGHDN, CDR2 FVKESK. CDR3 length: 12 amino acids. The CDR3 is CASSQFRFEAFF. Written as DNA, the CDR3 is TGTGCCAGCAGCCAGTTTAGATTCGAAGCTTTCTTT.

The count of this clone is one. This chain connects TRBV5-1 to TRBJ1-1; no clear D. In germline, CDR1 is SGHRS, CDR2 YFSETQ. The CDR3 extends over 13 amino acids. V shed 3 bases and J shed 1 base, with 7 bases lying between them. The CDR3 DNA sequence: TGCGCCAGCAGCTCCCAACAGAACACTGAAGCTTTCTTT. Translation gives CASSSQQNTEAFF.

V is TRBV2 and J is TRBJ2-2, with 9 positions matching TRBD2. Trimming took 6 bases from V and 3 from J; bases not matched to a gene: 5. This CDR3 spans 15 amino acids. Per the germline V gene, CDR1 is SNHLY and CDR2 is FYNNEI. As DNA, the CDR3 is TGTGCCAGCAGGTCCCTAGCGGGGCACACCGGGGAGCTGTTTTTT. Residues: CASRSLAGHTGELFF. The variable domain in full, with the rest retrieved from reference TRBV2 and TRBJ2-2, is EPEVTQTPSHQVTQMGQEVILRCVPISNHLYFYWYRQILGQKVEFLVSFYNNEISEKSEIFDDQFSVERPDGSNFTLKIRSTKLEDSAMYFCASRSLAGHTGELFFGEGSRLTVL.

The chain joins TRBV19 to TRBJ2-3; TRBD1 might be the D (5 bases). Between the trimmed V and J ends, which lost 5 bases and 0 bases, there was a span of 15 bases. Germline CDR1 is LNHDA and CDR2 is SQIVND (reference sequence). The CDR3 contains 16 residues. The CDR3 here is CASSLGQPPSTDTQYF. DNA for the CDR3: TGTGCCAGTAGTCTGGGGCAGCCCCCAAGCACAGATACGCAGTATTTT. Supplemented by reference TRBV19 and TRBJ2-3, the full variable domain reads DGGITQSPKYLFRKEGQNVTLSCEQNLNHDAMYWYRQDPGQGLRLIYYSQIVNDFQKGDIAEGYSVSREKKESFPLTVTSAQKNPTAFYLCASSLGQPPSTDTQYFGPGTRLTVL.

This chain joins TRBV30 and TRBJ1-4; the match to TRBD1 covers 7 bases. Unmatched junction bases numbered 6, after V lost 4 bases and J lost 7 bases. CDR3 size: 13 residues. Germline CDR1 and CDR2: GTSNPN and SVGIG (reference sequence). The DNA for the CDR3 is TGTGCCTGGACAGGGGGAATGTTTGAAAAACTGTTTTTT. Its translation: CAWTGGMFEKLFF.

This CDR3 reads CASSLTGGGYNEQFF. The CDR3 bases are TGTGCCAGCAGCTTAACAGGCGGGGGTTACAATGAGCAGTTCTTC. The V and J genes are TRBV7-3 and TRBJ2-1, with 7 bases identical to TRBD2. The CDR3 totals 15 residues. The germline V gene encodes CDR1 SGHTA and CDR2 FQGTGA. V shed 0 bases and J 4 bases; nucleotides not matched to a gene: 3.

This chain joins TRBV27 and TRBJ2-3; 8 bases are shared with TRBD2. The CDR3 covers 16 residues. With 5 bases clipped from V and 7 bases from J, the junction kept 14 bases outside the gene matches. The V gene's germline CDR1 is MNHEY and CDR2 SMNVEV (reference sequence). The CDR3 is CASSPRGAGDSYTQYF. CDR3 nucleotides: TGTGCCAGCAGTCCCCGGGGAGCGGGGGACTCTTATACGCAGTATTTT.

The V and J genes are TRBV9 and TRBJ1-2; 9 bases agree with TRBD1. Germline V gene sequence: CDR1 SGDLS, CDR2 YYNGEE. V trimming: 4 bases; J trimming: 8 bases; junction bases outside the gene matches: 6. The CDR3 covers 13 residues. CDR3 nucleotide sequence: TGTGCCAGCAGCTCACAGGGGGCGTGGGGCTACACCTTC. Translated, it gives CASSSQGAWGYTF.

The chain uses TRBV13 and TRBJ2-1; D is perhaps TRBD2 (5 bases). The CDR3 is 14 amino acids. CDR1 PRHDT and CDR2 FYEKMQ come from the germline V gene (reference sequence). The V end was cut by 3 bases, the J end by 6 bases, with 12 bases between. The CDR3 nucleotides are TGTGCCAGCAGCTTTGAACTAGTAGGCAATGAGCAGTTCTTC. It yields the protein CASSFELVGNEQFF. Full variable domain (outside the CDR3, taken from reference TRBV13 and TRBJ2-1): AAGVIQSPRHLIKEKRETATLKCYPIPRHDTVYWYQQGPGQDPQFLISFYEKMQSDKGSIPDRFSAQQFSDYHSELNMSSLELGDSALYFCASSFELVGNEQFFGPGTRLTVL.

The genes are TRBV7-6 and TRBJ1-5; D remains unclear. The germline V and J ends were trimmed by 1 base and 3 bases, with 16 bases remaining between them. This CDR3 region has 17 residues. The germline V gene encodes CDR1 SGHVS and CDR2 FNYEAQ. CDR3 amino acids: CASSLDLAQNDNQPQHF. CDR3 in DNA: TGTGCCAGCAGCTTAGACCTTGCTCAGAACGACAATCAGCCCCAGCATTTT.

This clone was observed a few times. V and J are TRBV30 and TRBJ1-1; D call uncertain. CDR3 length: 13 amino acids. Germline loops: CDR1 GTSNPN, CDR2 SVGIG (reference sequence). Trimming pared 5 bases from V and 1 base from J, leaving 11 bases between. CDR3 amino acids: CAWCSSGNTEAFF. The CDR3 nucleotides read TGTGCCTGGTGTAGTTCAGGGAACACTGAAGCTTTCTTT.

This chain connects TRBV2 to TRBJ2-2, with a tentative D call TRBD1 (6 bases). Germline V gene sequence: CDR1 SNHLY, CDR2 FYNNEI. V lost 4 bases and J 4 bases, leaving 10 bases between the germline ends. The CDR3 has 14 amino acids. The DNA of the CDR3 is TGTGCCAGCAGTGCACAGGGCGTCACCGGGGAGCTGTTTTTT. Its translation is CASSAQGVTGELFF.

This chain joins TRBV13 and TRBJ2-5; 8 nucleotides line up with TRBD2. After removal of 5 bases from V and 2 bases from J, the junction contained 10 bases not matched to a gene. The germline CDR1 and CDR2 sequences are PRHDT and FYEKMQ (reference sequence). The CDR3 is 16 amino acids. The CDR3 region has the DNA TGTGCCAGCAGCGCAACCCAGCGGGGGCCACAAGAGACCCAGTACTTC. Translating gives CASSATQRGPQETQYF.

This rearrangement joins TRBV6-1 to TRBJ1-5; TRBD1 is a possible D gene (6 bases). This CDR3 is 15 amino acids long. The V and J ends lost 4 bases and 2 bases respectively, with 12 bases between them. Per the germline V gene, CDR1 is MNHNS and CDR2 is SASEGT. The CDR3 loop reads CASSVGEGGNQPQHF. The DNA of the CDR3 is TGTGCCAGCAGTGTCGGAGAGGGGGGCAATCAGCCCCAGCATTTT.

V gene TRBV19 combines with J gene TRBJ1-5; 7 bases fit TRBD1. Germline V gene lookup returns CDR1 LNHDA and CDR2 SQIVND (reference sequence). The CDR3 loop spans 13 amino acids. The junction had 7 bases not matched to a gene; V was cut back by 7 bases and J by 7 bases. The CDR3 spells CASNRGIQQPQHF. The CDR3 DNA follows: TGTGCCAGTAACAGGGGAATTCAACAGCCCCAGCATTTT.

CDR3 sequence (DNA): TGTGCCAGCAGCTTATTTCAAGTTCGAACAGCGGCTAACTATGGCTACACCTTC. Translation: CASSLFQVRTAANYGYTF. The V and J genes are TRBV7-8 and TRBJ1-2; D gene unclear. The CDR3 is made up of 18 amino acids. The germline gives CDR1 SGHVS, CDR2 FQNEAQ. The V gene lost 2 bases and the J gene lost 0 bases, with 19 bases spanning the gap.

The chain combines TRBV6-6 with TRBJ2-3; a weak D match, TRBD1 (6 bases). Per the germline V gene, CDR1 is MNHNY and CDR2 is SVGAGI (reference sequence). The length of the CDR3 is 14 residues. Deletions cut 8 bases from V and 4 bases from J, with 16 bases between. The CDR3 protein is CASSLTGTPDTQYF. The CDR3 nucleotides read TGTGCCAGCTCTCTTACAGGGACCCCAGATACGCAGTATTTT.

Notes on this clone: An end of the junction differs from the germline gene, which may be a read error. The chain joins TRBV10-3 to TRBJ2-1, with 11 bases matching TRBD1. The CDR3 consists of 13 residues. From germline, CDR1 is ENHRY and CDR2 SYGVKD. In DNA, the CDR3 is TGTGCCATCAGTGAGCCCCGGACAGGGGGCGCAATCTTC. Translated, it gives CAISEPRTGGAIF.

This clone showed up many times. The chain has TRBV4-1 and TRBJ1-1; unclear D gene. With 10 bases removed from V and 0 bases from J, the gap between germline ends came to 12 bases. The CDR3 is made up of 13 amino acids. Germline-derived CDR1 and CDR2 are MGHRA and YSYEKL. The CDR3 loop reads CATRGVMNTEAFF. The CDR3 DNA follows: TGCGCCACCCGGGGAGTCATGAACACTGAAGCTTTCTTT.

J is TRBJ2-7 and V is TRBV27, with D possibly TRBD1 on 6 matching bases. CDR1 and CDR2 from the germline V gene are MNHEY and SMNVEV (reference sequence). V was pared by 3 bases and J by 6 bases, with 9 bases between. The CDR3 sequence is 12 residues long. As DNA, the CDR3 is TGTGCCAGCAGTTTTTTGGGGGCCGAGCAGTACTTC. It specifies CASSFLGAEQYF.

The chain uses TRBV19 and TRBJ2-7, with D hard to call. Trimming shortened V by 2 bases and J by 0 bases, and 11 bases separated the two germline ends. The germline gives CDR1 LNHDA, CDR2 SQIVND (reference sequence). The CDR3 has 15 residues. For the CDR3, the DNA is TGTGCCAGTAGTATATCCAGCGACCACTCCTACGAGCAGTACTTC. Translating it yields CASSISSDHSYEQYF.

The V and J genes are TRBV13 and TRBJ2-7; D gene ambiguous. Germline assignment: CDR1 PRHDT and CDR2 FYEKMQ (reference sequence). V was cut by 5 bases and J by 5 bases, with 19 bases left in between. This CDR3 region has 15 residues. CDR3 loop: CASSPQGEGFHEQYF. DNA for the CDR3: TGTGCCAGCAGCCCCCAAGGAGAAGGTTTCCACGAGCAGTACTTC.

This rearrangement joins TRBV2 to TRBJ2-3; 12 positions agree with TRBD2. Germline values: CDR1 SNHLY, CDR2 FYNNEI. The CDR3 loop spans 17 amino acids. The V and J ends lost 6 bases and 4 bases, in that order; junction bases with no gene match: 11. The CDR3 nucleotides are TGTGCCAGCAGCTCCGCTAGCGGGGGGGCCCTTTCAGATACGCAGTATTTT. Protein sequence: CASSSASGGALSDTQYF.

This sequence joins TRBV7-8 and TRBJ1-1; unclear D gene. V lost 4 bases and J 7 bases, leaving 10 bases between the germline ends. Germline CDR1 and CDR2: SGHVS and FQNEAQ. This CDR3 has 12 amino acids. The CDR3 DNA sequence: TGTGCCAGCAGCTGGGGAGCGGATGAAGCTTTCTTT. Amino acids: CASSWGADEAFF.

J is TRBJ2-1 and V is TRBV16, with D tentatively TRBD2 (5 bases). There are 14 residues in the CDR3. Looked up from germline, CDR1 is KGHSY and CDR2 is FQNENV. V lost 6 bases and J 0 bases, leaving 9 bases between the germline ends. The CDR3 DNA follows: TGTGCCAGCAGTCGGGGAAGCTCCTACAATGAGCAGTTCTTC. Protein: CASSRGSSYNEQFF.

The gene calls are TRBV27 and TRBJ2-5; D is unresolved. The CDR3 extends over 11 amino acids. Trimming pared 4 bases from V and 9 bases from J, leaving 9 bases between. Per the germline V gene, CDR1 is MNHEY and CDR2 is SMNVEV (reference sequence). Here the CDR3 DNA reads TGTGCCAGCAGTTCCCGCACGGCCCAGTACTTC. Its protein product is CASSSRTAQYF.